Presented here are 20 T cell receptor beta chains from one specimen sequenced in a study of T cells after yellow fever vaccination. TCRdb itself ran the 5' RACE reads through MiXCR, one entry per CDR3 protein. The sample has about 22,000 distinct CDR3 sequences, around 5.5% seen once. The starting material was PBMCs, either bulk or a sorted T-cell subset (CD4+, CD8+, memory, or dextramer-sorted; not recorded which), obtained about 41 days after the first yellow fever vaccination. The receptors come from a man between 18 and 29 years old who received the YFV17D yellow fever vaccine.

Ten or more counts support this clonotype. The chain combines TRBV7-9 with TRBJ2-1, with 7 bases identical to TRBD1. After removal of 5 bases from V and 4 bases from J, the junction contained 11 bases not matched to a gene. Per germline, CDR1 SEHNR and CDR2 FQNEAQ (reference sequence). This CDR3 contains 16 residues. The CDR3 reads CASSLRQGWSYNEQFF. The DNA for the CDR3 is TGTGCCAGCAGCCTTCGACAGGGTTGGTCGTACAATGAGCAGTTCTTC.

This clonotype was recorded many times. The J gene is TRBJ2-6, the V gene TRBV5-1; D is uncertain. CDR3 size: 14 residues. The ends were cut back, 4 bases at V and 0 bases at J, with 5 bases in the middle. Germline-derived CDR1 and CDR2 are SGHRS and YFSETQ. The CDR3 here is CASSVSSGANVLTF. The DNA of the CDR3 is TGCGCCAGCAGCGTCAGCTCTGGGGCCAACGTCCTGACTTTC.

Many counts were recorded for this clonotype. The chain employs TRBV10-3 and TRBJ1-5, with 9 bases matching TRBD1. Trimming took 4 bases from V and 2 from J; bases not matched to a gene: 12. The CDR3 is 18 residues long. CDR1 ENHRY and CDR2 SYGVKD come from the germline V gene. In nucleotides, the CDR3 is TGTGCCATCAGTGGCTCCTCGACAGGGGGATCGGGCAATCAGCCCCAGCATTTT. Protein product: CAISGSSTGGSGNQPQHF.

This clonotype was found many times. The chain carries TRBV4-1 and TRBJ2-1; D not certain. V dropped 2 bases and J dropped 4 bases, with 0 bases sitting between them. The CDR3 loop spans 11 amino acids. Germline V CDR1 and CDR2: MGHRA, YSYEKL. CDR3 residues: CASSQYNEQFF. Written as DNA, the CDR3 is TGCGCCAGCAGCCAATACAATGAGCAGTTCTTC.

In its sample, this clonotype was seen many times. The chain has TRBV12-3 or TRBV12-4 and TRBJ1-5; D unclear. The V and J ends lost 2 bases and 10 bases respectively, with 6 bases between them. CDR3 size: 11 residues. CDR3 sequence reads: CASSLKGPQHF. CDR3 bases: TGTGCCAGCAGTTTAAAAGGACCCCAGCATTTT.

There are many counts of this clonotype. The J gene is TRBJ1-1, the V gene TRBV4-1; 7 bases fit TRBD1. The trim removed 2 bases at V and 4 bases at J, leaving 10 bases unmatched. The CDR3 totals 16 residues. Looked up from germline, CDR1 is MGHRA and CDR2 is YSYEKL. For the CDR3, the DNA is TGCGCCAGCAGCCAAATTCCATACAGGGGCCCCACTGAAGCTTTCTTT. Its translation: CASSQIPYRGPTEAFF.

This clonotype was picked up many times. The chain couples TRBV7-9 to TRBJ1-2; no definite D call. CDR1 is SEHNR and CDR2 is FQNEAQ in the germline V gene (reference sequence). With 5 bases removed from V and 0 bases from J, the gap between germline ends came to 13 bases. The CDR3 consists of 15 residues. The CDR3 region is CASSQVGFSNYGYTF. The CDR3 DNA reads as TGTGCCAGCAGCCAGGTTGGGTTTTCTAACTATGGCTACACCTTC.

This clonotype was counted ten times or more. The V gene is TRBV7-2, the J gene TRBJ1-1, with no clear D. Germline CDR1 is SGHTA and CDR2 is FQGNSA. The germline V and J ends were trimmed by 3 bases and 2 bases, with 10 bases remaining between them. CDR3 length: 14 residues. The CDR3 DNA sequence: TGTGCCAGCAGCTTTGGAGGTGCAAACACTGAAGCTTTCTTT. Amino acid sequence: CASSFGGANTEAFF.

By share, this clonotype counts as medium-sized. This chain links TRBV7-2 with TRBJ2-2, with 8 positions matching TRBD2. The CDR3 covers 15 residues. CDR1 and CDR2 from the germline V gene are SGHTA and FQGNSA. V lost 5 bases to trimming and J lost 7 bases; unmatched junction nucleotides: 9. The CDR3 DNA is TGTGCCAGCAGCCAGTCCCGGGGGGGCCACGGGGAGCTGTTTTTT. Translating it yields CASSQSRGGHGELFF.

As concerns this clonotype: Mismatch with germline at one junction end may stem from a read error. V and J are TRBV10-3 and TRBJ1-5; TRBD1 is a possible D gene (6 bases). There are 13 residues in the CDR3. Germline values: CDR1 ENHRY, CDR2 SYGVKD. As DNA, the CDR3 is TGTGCCATCAGCCGACAGGAGGATCAGCCCCACCATTTT. Protein sequence: CAISRQEDQPHHF.

This clonotype appeared many times. The chain joins TRBV6-4 to TRBJ2-3; maybe TRBD1 (5 bases). V was pared by 4 bases and J by 4 bases, with 12 bases between. The CDR3 has 14 residues. Germline V CDR1 and CDR2: MRHNA, SNTAGT. CDR3 sequence: CASSGQINSDTQYF. In nucleotides, the CDR3 is TGTGCCAGCAGTGGACAGATAAATTCAGATACGCAGTATTTT.

The sample holds many counts of this clonotype. The chain combines TRBV5-1 with TRBJ2-6, with D perhaps matching TRBD2 (6 bases). This CDR3 has 14 amino acids. Germline assignment: CDR1 SGHRS and CDR2 YFSETQ. Trimming shortened V by 6 bases and J by 3 bases, and 10 bases separated the two germline ends. DNA of the CDR3: TGCGCCAGCAACCAGGGAGGTGGGGCCAACGTCCTGACTTTC. It yields the protein CASNQGGGANVLTF.

This clonotype was picked up many times. The V and J genes are TRBV7-2 and TRBJ1-5; no definite D call. Germline CDR1 reads SGHTA; CDR2 reads FQGNSA. Between the trimmed V and J ends, which lost 5 bases and 6 bases, there was a span of 14 bases. The CDR3 is 14 residues long. The CDR3 loop is CASSPGPSSQPQHF. The CDR3 nucleotides read TGTGCCAGCAGCCCGGGCCCCTCGTCTCAGCCCCAGCATTTT. The full variable domain, with the rest looked up from reference TRBV7-2 and TRBJ1-5, is GAGVSQSPSNKVTEKGKDVELRCDPISGHTALYWYRQSLGQGLEFLIYFQGNSAPDKSGLPSDRFSAERTGGSVSTLTIQRTQQEDSAVYLCASSPGPSSQPQHFGDGTRLSIL.

The V call is TRBV5-8, the J call TRBJ2-3; D perhaps matches TRBD1 (5 bases). From germline, CDR1 is SGHTS and CDR2 YDEGEE. There are 16 residues in the CDR3. Trimming took off 8 bases at V and 0 bases at J, with 19 bases between the two ends. CDR3 nucleotide sequence: TGTGCCAGAGCTCCAGGGCAGGACCACAGCACAGATACGCAGTATTTT. Translating it yields CARAPGQDHSTDTQYF.

The table lists this clonotype with many counts. The J gene is TRBJ2-3, the V gene TRBV11-1; 16 bases agree with TRBD2. With 8 bases clipped from V and 12 bases from J, the junction kept 20 bases outside the gene matches. The CDR3 has 18 residues. Germline V lookup: CDR1 SGHAT, CDR2 FQDESV (reference sequence). The CDR3 region is CASASGTSGGAIRATQYF. The CDR3 region has the DNA TGTGCCAGCGCCTCCGGGACTAGCGGGGGGGCCATACGAGCTACTCAGTATTTT.

This clonotype showed up many times. V gene TRBV4-3 combines with J gene TRBJ1-4; D not resolved. CDR3 size: 19 residues. Germline values: CDR1 LGHNA, CDR2 YSLEER. V dropped 0 bases and J dropped 8 bases, with 25 bases sitting between them. Here the CDR3 reads CASSQEKAFRTTWKEKLFF. The DNA of the CDR3 is TGCGCCAGCAGCCAAGAAAAAGCTTTTCGGACTACGTGGAAAGAAAAACTGTTTTTT.

There are many counts of this clonotype. This sequence joins TRBV4-1 and TRBJ2-7, with 7 bases aligning to TRBD2. CDR3 size: 17 residues. Germline CDR1 MGHRA, CDR2 YSYEKL. After removal of 1 base from V and 6 bases from J, the junction contained 15 bases not matched to a gene. The CDR3 nucleotides are TGCGCCAGCAGCCAAGGTTCGGGGGGTCCCGCCCCTAGCGAGCAGTACGTC. Its protein is CASSQGSGGPAPSEQYV.

This clonotype showed up many times. The rearrangement links TRBV20-1 to TRBJ2-3, with 13 bases lining up with TRBD2. J lost 5 bases, V lost 7 bases, and 9 bases had no gene match. CDR3 length: 15 amino acids. The germline CDR1 and CDR2 sequences are DFQATT and SNEGSKA (reference sequence). The CDR3 spells CSGTRLAGGGDTQYF. The CDR3 DNA reads TGCAGTGGAACCAGACTAGCGGGGGGTGGAGATACGCAGTATTTT.

This clonotype was counted many times. The V and J genes are TRBV5-4 and TRBJ2-7; possibly TRBD1 for D (6 bases). The CDR3 consists of 16 residues. The V gene lost 3 bases and the J gene lost 0 bases, with 16 bases spanning the gap. CDR1 and CDR2 from the germline V gene are SGHNT and YYREEE (reference sequence). CDR3 residues: CASSSQTGSTSYEQYV. The CDR3 coding sequence is TGTGCCAGCAGCTCCCAGACAGGATCAACCTCCTACGAGCAGTACGTC.

This clonotype was found many times. The V call is TRBV15, the J call TRBJ1-1; D ambiguous. V lost 1 base to trimming and J lost 2 bases, with 11 bases between them. The CDR3 has 15 residues. CDR1 and CDR2 (germline): LNHNV, YYDKDF (reference sequence). The CDR3 coding sequence is TGTGCCACCAGCAGAGGCAACAGCCTAAACACTGAAGCTTTCTTT. Encoded protein: CATSRGNSLNTEAFF.